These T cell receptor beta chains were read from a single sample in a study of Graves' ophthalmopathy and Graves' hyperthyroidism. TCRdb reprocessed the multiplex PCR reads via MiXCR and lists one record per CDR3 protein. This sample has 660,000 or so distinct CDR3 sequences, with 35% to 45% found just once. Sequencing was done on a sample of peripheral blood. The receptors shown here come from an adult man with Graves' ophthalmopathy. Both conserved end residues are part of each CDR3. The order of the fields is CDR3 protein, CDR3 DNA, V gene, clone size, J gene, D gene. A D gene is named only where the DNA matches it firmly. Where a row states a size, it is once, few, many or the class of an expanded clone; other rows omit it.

CDR3: CATSPTGGPLPLHF
DNA: TGTGCCACCAGCCCGACAGGCGGACCCCTGCCCCTCCACTTT
V: TRBV15
size: many
J: TRBJ1-6
D: .

CDR3: CASRPQGGVDTQYF
DNA: TGTGCCAGCAGGCCACAGGGTGGGGTAGATACGCAGTATTTT
V: TRBV2
size: few
J: TRBJ2-3
D: .

CDR3: CASSEFSGLRGYEQYF
DNA: TGTGCCAGCAGTGAATTCTCAGGTCTCCGGGGCTACGAGCAGTACTTC
V: TRBV25-1
size: many
J: TRBJ2-7
D: .

CDR3: CATNSQSGELFF
DNA: TGTGCCACCAATAGTCAGTCTGGGGAGCTGTTTTTT
V: TRBV24-1
size: many
J: TRBJ2-2
D: .

CDR3: CASRGGQIGETQYF
DNA: TGTGCCAGCAGAGGGGGACAGATTGGGGAGACCCAGTACTTC
V: TRBV10-3
size: .
J: TRBJ2-5
D: TRBD1

CDR3: CASSHLTGELFF
DNA: TGTGCCAGCAGCCATTTAACTGGGGAGCTGTTTTTT
V: TRBV3-1
size: few
J: TRBJ2-2
D: .

CDR3: CASSLVNQPQHF
DNA: TGTGCCAGCAGCTTAGTTAATCAGCCCCAGCATTTT
V: TRBV7-2
size: many
J: TRBJ1-5
D: .

CDR3: CASTGGTGRSSYEQYF
DNA: TGTGCCAGCACCGGAGGGACGGGCAGGAGCTCCTACGAGCAGTACTTC
V: TRBV2
size: many
J: TRBJ2-7
D: .

CDR3: CTSSSGTSGTKGETQYF
DNA: TGTACCAGCAGCTCCGGGACTAGCGGCACCAAGGGGGAGACCCAGTACTTC
V: TRBV7-8
size: .
J: TRBJ2-5
D: TRBD2

CDR3: CSASDPRVSGYGYTF
DNA: TGCAGTGCTAGCGACCCCAGGGTTTCGGGCTATGGCTACACCTTC
V: TRBV20-1
size: many
J: TRBJ1-2
D: .

CDR3: CASSPTSGNTIYF
DNA: TGTGCCAGCAGCCCCACGTCTGGAAACACCATATATTTT
V: TRBV12-3/TRBV12-4
size: few
J: TRBJ1-3
D: .

CDR3: CASSLGRTVSGNTIYF
DNA: TGTGCCAGCAGCCTCGGCCGGACAGTTTCTGGAAACACCATATATTTT
V: TRBV4-2
size: .
J: TRBJ1-3
D: .

CDR3: CATRDSGHAYGYTF
DNA: TGTGCCACCAGGGACTCGGGCCACGCGTATGGCTACACCTTC
V: TRBV24-1
size: once
J: TRBJ1-2
D: .

CDR3: CSVVVRGDEKLFF
DNA: TGCAGCGTTGTGGTCCGGGGAGATGAAAAACTGTTTTTT
V: TRBV29-1
size: .
J: TRBJ1-4
D: .

CDR3: CASSSRGQGDNSPLHF
DNA: TGTGCCAGCAGCTCCAGGGGGCAGGGTGATAATTCACCCCTCCACTTT
V: TRBV7-9
size: .
J: TRBJ1-6
D: TRBD1

CDR3: CSVEGGQGDYGYTF
DNA: TGCAGCGTTGAAGGAGGACAGGGTGACTATGGCTACACCTTC
V: TRBV29-1
size: many
J: TRBJ1-2
D: TRBD1

CDR3: CASSSYEQYF
DNA: TGTGCCAGCAGCTCCTACGAGCAGTACTTC
V: TRBV2
size: many
J: TRBJ2-7
D: .

CDR3: CASSQGTGRQETQYF
DNA: TGCGCCAGCAGCCAAGGGACAGGGCGGCAAGAGACCCAGTACTTC
V: TRBV4-3
size: many
J: TRBJ2-5
D: TRBD1

CDR3: CASSRSGASYEQYF
DNA: TGTGCCAGTAGTCGAAGCGGGGCCTCCTACGAGCAGTACTTC
V: TRBV19
size: many
J: TRBJ2-7
D: TRBD2

CDR3: CSARGENQETQYF
DNA: TGCAGTGCTAGGGGGGAAAACCAGGAGACCCAGTACTTC
V: TRBV20-1
size: .
J: TRBJ2-5
D: .

CDR3: CSVTGQGNYGYTF
DNA: TGCAGCGTTACGGGACAGGGCAACTATGGCTACACCTTC
V: TRBV29-1
size: few
J: TRBJ1-2
D: TRBD1

CDR3: CASSHARGVTEAFF
DNA: TGTGCCAGCAGCCACGCGAGGGGGGTGACTGAAGCTTTCTTT
V: TRBV9
size: few
J: TRBJ1-1
D: .

CDR3: CSARRQIINSPLHF
DNA: TGCAGTGCAAGGAGACAGATTATTAATTCACCCCTCCACTTT
V: TRBV20-1
size: few
J: TRBJ1-6
D: .

CDR3: CASGPGNQYF
DNA: TGTGCCAGTGGACCTGGAAACCAGTACTTC
V: TRBV7-4
size: .
J: TRBJ2-5
D: .